The sample holds many counts of the clone carrying this T cell receptor beta chain. Graves' hyperthyroidism was deemed stable given no ophthalmopathy progression within 18 months. Pregnant or lactating patients were excluded, as were those with uncontrolled infection or other autoimmune disease. This entry is derived from a study of T cells in Graves' hyperthyroidism and ophthalmopathy. Template material for amplifying TCR beta CDR3 regions consisted of RNA transcripts. Researchers ran a first-round RT-PCR on the TCR CDR3 using the HTBI primer set. Using its own MiXCR run on the multiplex PCR reads, TCRdb lists one record per CDR3 protein. The sample contains 300,000 to 400,000 distinct CDR3 sequences, around 20% of which appear only once. Trimming cost V 6 bases and J 6 bases, with 18 bases left between them. Germline CDR1 is MGHDK and CDR2 is SYGVNS. This CDR3 spans 15 amino acids.

This receptor was obtained from a woman aged 45-60 years with Graves' hyperthyroidism. Sequenced material: blood. The chain couples TRBV25-1 to TRBJ2-1, with D maybe TRBD2 (5 bases). CDR3 region: CASRASLGMGNEQFF. As DNA, the CDR3 is TGTGCCAGCAGGGCCAGTCTCGGGATGGGCAATGAGCAGTTCTTC.